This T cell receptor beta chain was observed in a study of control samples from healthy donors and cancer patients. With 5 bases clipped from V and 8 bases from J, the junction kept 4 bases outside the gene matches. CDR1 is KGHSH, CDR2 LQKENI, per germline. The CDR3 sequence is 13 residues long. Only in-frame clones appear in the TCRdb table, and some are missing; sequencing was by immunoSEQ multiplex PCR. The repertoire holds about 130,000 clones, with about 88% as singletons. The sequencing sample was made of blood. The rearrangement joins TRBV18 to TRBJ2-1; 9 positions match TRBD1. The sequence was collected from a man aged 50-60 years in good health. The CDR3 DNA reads TGTGCCAGCTCAGCCGGGACAGGGTATGAGCAGTTCTTC. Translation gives CASSAGTGYEQFF.